This T cell receptor (beta chain) was observed in a study of blood T cell repertoires in COVID-19. Study information: Sites across the United States, Italy and Spain contributed samples from acute and convalescent COVID-19.

Per the authors' pipeline: Amplification from reference gene primers served as the basis for estimated nucleated cell counts. Using immunoSEQ multiplex PCR, the repertoire was profiled, and TCRdb retains in-frame clones only, with some absent. The V and J calls and clone size were taken over from that table, and D and trimming were inferred from the DNA. The sample consists of some 350,000 clones, 85% to 90% of them appearing once. Germline values: CDR1 SGHRS, CDR2 YFSETQ. The CDR3 is made up of 13 amino acids. V lost 0 bases and J lost 7, with 11 bases in between. The gene calls are TRBV5-1 and TRBJ2-7; D may be TRBD1 (7 bases). This clonotype originated in a man aged 18-30 years with active or convalescent COVID-19. The specimen sequenced was peripheral blood. The CDR3 reads CASSLGRGREQYF. In DNA, the CDR3 is TGCGCCAGCAGCTTGGGCAGGGGGAGGGAGCAGTACTTC.